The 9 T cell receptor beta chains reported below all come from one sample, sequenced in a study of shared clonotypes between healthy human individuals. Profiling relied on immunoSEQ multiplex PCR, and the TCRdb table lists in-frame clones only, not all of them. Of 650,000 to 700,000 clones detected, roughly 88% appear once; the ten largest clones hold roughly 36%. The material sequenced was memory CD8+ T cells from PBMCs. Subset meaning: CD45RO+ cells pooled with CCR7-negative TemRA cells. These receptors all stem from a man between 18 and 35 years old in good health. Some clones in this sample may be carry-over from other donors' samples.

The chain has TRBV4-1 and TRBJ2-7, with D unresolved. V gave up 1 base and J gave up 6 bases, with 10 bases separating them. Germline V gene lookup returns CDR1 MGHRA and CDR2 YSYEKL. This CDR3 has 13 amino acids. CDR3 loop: CASSQGASAEQYF. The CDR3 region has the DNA TGCGCCAGCAGCCAAGGGGCTTCCGCCGAGCAGTACTTC.

The chain's CDR3 is CASSFSLGLKVPRFF. DNA of the CDR3: TGTGCCAGCAGTTTTTCTTTGGGCCTCAAGGTCCCTCGGTTCTTC. This chain joins TRBV28 and TRBJ2-1; D gene uncertain. V dropped 3 bases and J dropped 15 bases, with 24 bases sitting between them. The CDR3 contains 15 residues. CDR1 MDHEN and CDR2 SYDVKM come from the germline V gene.

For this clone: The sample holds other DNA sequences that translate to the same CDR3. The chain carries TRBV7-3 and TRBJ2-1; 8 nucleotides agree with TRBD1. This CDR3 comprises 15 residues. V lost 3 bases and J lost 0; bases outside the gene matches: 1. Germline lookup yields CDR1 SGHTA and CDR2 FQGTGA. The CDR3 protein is CASSFTGGSYNEQFF. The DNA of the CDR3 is TGTGCCAGCAGCTTCACAGGGGGCTCCTACAATGAGCAGTTCTTC.

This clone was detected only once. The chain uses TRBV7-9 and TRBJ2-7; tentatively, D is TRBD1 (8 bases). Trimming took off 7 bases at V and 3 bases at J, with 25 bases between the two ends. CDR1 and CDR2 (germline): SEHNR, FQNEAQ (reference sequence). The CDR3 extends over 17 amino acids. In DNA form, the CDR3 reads TGTGCCAGCATACAGGGGGAGGGAGCGGTAAGAGACTACGAGCAGTACTTC. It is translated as CASIQGEGAVRDYEQYF. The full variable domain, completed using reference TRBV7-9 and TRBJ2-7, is DTGVSQNPRHKITKRGQNVTFRCDPISEHNRLYWYRQTLGQGPEFLTYFQNEAQLEKSRLLSDRFSAERPKGSFSTLEIQRTEQGDSAMYLCASIQGEGAVRDYEQYFGPGTRLTVT.

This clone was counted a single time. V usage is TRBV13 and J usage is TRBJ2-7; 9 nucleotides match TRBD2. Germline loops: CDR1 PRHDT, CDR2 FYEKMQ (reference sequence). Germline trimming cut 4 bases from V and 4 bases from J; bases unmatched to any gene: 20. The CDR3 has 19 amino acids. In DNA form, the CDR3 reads TGTGCCAGCAGCTGTAGACAGGTCCGTGGGACTAGCACCGAGTACGAGCAGTACTTC. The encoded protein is CASSCRQVRGTSTEYEQYF.

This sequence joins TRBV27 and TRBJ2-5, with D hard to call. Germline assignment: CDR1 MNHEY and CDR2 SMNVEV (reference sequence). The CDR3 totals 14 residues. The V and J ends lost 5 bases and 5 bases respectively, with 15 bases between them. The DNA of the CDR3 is TGTGCCAGCAGTGTCCTAACCCGACCGGAGACCCAGTACTTC. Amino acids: CASSVLTRPETQYF.

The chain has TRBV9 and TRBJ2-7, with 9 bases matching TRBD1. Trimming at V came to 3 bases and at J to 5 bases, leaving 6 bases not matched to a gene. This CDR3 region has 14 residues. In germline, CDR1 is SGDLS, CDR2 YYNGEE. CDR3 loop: CASSARDRVHEQYF. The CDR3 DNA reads TGTGCCAGCAGCGCCCGGGACAGGGTCCACGAGCAGTACTTC.

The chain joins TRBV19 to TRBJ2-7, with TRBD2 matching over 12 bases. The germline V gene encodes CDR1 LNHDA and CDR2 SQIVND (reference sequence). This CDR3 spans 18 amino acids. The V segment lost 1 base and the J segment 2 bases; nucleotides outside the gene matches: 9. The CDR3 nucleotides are TGTGCCAGTAGTATAGTGGGCCCAACTAGCGGGGGGACCTACGAGCAGTACTTC. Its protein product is CASSIVGPTSGGTYEQYF. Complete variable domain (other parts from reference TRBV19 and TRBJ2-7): DGGITQSPKYLFRKEGQNVTLSCEQNLNHDAMYWYRQDPGQGLRLIYYSQIVNDFQKGDIAEGYSVSREKKESFPLTVTSAQKNPTAFYLCASSIVGPTSGGTYEQYFGPGTRLTVT.

The DNA of the CDR3 is TGTGCCAGCACCAATACCGGGACTAGTCTGACCGGGGAGCTGTTTTTT. Its protein product is CASTNTGTSLTGELFF. The genes are TRBV27 and TRBJ2-2; 8 nucleotides align to TRBD2. The germline gives CDR1 MNHEY, CDR2 SMNVEV (reference sequence). There are 16 residues in the CDR3. J was trimmed by 5 bases and V by 7 bases; bases with no gene match: 12.